Below, 10 T cell receptor beta chains from the same sample are listed, as sequenced in a study of Graves' ophthalmopathy and Graves' hyperthyroidism. Amplification of the TCR beta CDR3 regions used RNA transcripts (as template). The first-round RT-PCR employed HTBI primers together with the Qiagen OneStep RT-PCR kit. A multiplex PCR was then performed as the second round. MiXCR was run by TCRdb on the multiplex PCR reads, yielding one entry per CDR3 protein. In the table there are about 50,000 distinct CDR3 sequences, roughly half of which are singletons. Material: peripheral blood. Receptor source: an adult woman with Graves' ophthalmopathy.

This clonotype has more than one count but fewer than ten. This chain connects TRBV2 to TRBJ2-1; 7 bases align to TRBD2. The germline CDR1 and CDR2 sequences are SNHLY and FYNNEI. With 6 bases clipped from V and 6 bases from J, the junction kept 11 bases outside the gene matches. The CDR3 loop spans 15 amino acids. The DNA of the CDR3 is TGTGCCAGCAGCTCGTTAAGCGGGGCGGGCAATGAGCAGTTCTTC. Translating gives CASSSLSGAGNEQFF.

With respect to this clonotype: The junction shows a germline mismatch at one end, possibly a read error. The V call is TRBV7-6, the J call TRBJ2-5, with D possibly matching TRBD2 (6 bases). This CDR3 has 13 residues. Looked up from germline, CDR1 is SGHVS and CDR2 is FNYEAQ. The CDR3, as DNA: TGCGCCACCAGCCCGGGAGTAAGGGAGACCCAGTACTTC. This sequence encodes CATSPGVRETQYF.

This clonotype was seen repeatedly, ten times or more. This chain uses TRBV4-2 with TRBJ1-4; D ambiguous. Germline loops: CDR1 LGHNA, CDR2 YNFKEQ. Trimming cost V 1 base and J 3 bases, with 9 bases left between them. This CDR3 region has 15 residues. DNA of the CDR3: TGTGCCAGCAGCCAAGTGGCTGTGGCTAATGAAAAACTGTTTTTT. This gives the protein CASSQVAVANEKLFF.

As concerns this clonotype: A read error may account for a junction end that differs from germline. This chain connects TRBV6-5 to TRBJ1-4; D is undetermined. The germline CDR1 and CDR2 sequences are MNHEY and SVGAGI. This CDR3 comprises 14 residues. Here the CDR3 DNA reads TGCGCCAGCAGTTACGGGCAGGAGGGTGAAAGACTGTTTTTT. The encoded protein is CASSYGQEGERLFF.

This clonotype was observed many times. The V gene is TRBV20-1, the J gene TRBJ2-1; D might be TRBD2 (6 bases). The CDR3 consists of 12 residues. Germline V gene sequence: CDR1 DFQATT, CDR2 SNEGSKA (reference sequence). The V gene lost 8 bases and the J gene lost 8 bases, with 16 bases spanning the gap. DNA of the CDR3: TGCAGTCCCTACGGGAGAAGCCATGAGCAGTTCTTC. It is translated as CSPYGRSHEQFF.

A remark on this clonotype: This is likely a read error, given that the CDR3 carries no conserved phenylalanine or tryptophan at its end. J is TRBJ2-1 and V is TRBV6-1; 12 bases agree with TRBD2. The CDR3 runs to 15 residues. Germline assignment: CDR1 MNHNS and CDR2 SASEGT. Trimming at V came to 2 bases and at J to 4 bases, leaving 0 bases not matched to a gene. The CDR3, as DNA: TGTGCCAGCAGTGAACTAGCGGGAGGGTACAATGAGCAGTTCCTC. It specifies CASSELAGGYNEQFL.

About this clonotype: A much larger clone differs from this one at a single base, so this may be a read error. The chain joins TRBV5-8 to TRBJ2-5, with D possibly TRBD1 on 9 matching bases. This CDR3 region has 15 residues. Germline V gene sequence: CDR1 SGHTS, CDR2 YDEGEE. The CDR3 bases are TGTGCCAGCAGCGAAGGACAGGGGACTAGGGAGATCCAGCACTTC. Translating it yields CASSEGQGTREIQHF.

This clonotype was counted many times. The chain uses TRBV20-1 and TRBJ2-7, with D possibly being TRBD2 (6 bases). The CDR3 totals 15 residues. The V gene's germline CDR1 is DFQATT and CDR2 SNEGSKA (reference sequence). Trimming stripped 0 bases from V and 1 base from J, with 13 bases between. CDR3 protein: CSARDLQRESYEQYF. CDR3 DNA sequence: TGCAGTGCTAGAGATCTCCAACGGGAGTCCTACGAGCAGTACTTC.

Comments on this clonotype: The junction differs from germline at one of its ends, possibly a read error. This chain connects TRBV20-1 to TRBJ1-1, with a possible D match to TRBD1 (5 bases). CDR3 length equals 13 residues. Germline-derived CDR1 and CDR2 are DFQATT and SNEGSKA (reference sequence). This CDR3 reads CSARGAGHAEAFF. The CDR3, as DNA: TGCAGCGCTAGAGGAGCGGGGCACGCTGAAGCTTTCTTT.

J is TRBJ2-3 and V is TRBV30, with D possibly matching TRBD2 (5 bases). V shed 0 bases and J shed 2 bases, with 15 bases lying between them. CDR1 and CDR2 (germline): GTSNPN, SVGIG (reference sequence). The CDR3 sequence is 16 residues long. CDR3 nucleotides: TGTGCCTGGAGTGTACTAGGGTTTGTTCACACAGATACGCAGTATTTT. Encoded protein: CAWSVLGFVHTDTQYF.